This TCR beta chain was identified in a study of cytomegalovirus exposure and HLA in healthy donors. Study-wide points: V- and J-gene trimming in TCR beta was tied to a missense DCLRE1C variant by an analysis performed later. One later analysis reportedly identified an Asian-associated ancestry cluster that showed fewer N-insertions than the approximately 710-donor mean. 16,951 TCR beta sequences were associated with HLA alleles at 0.05 false discovery rate in a later analysis. Productive status was seen about 87% or about 30% of the time for most TCR beta V segments in an earlier analysis.

Comment on this clone: Its antigen is undetermined.

V lost 3 bases and J 2 bases, leaving 13 bases between the germline ends. The CDR3 extends over 15 amino acids. Germline values: CDR1 SGHRS, CDR2 YFSETQ. The PCR used 60 Vbeta and 13 Jbeta primers. Produced via immunoSEQ multiplex PCR; TCRdb's table is partial and in-frame only. This sample yields 150,000 to 200,000 clones, of which more than 75% are seen a single time; around 0.25% belongs to the top ten. The receptor comes from a girl less than two years old in good health and CMV-seronegative. V and J are TRBV5-1 and TRBJ2-3, with D perhaps matching TRBD2 (7 bases). Sample: PBMCs. CDR3 in amino acids: CASSSAGDNTDTQYF. The CDR3 region has the DNA TGCGCCAGCAGCTCGGCGGGGGACAACACAGATACGCAGTATTTT.